The next 23 T cell receptor beta chains were all read from a single sample in a study of cytomegalovirus exposure and HLA in healthy donors. The primer mix had 60 Vbeta and 13 Jbeta primers. The repertoire was sequenced with immunoSEQ multiplex PCR; TCRdb's copy has only in-frame clones and lacks some. The sample yields under 150,000 clones, approximately 77% seen once. The specimen was PBMCs. The source of these receptors is a woman aged 50 to 65 in good health and CMV-seronegative.

On this clone itself: This specimen includes other DNA sequences encoding the same CDR3. The rearrangement uses TRBV30 and TRBJ2-5; D not certain. The CDR3 has 13 residues. Germline CDR1 GTSNPN, CDR2 SVGIG (reference sequence). V lost 0 bases, J lost 1 base, and 6 bases lay in between. Written as DNA, the CDR3 is TGTGCCTGGAGTGTTCGCAGCCAAGAGACCCAGTACTTC. Its translation: CAWSVRSQETQYF.

The count of this clone is one. The V call is TRBV7-8, the J call TRBJ2-3, with TRBD2 matching over 9 bases. Germline values: CDR1 SGHVS, CDR2 FQNEAQ. The length of the CDR3 is 18 residues. V gave up 1 base and J gave up 5 bases; unmatched junction bases: 13. The CDR3 DNA follows: TGTGCCAGCAGCTTAGTTCCTAGCGGGGCCGTTGGGAGAGATACGCAGTATTTT. This sequence encodes CASSLVPSGAVGRDTQYF.

The rearrangement links TRBV30 to TRBJ2-7, with D perhaps TRBD2 (6 bases). V lost 5 bases and J 3 bases, leaving 14 bases between the germline ends. The CDR3 contains 13 residues. The V gene's germline CDR1 is GTSNPN and CDR2 SVGIG (reference sequence). CDR3 loop: CAWDHGGSYEQYF. The CDR3 region has the DNA TGTGCCTGGGATCATGGAGGGAGCTACGAGCAGTACTTC.

The V call is TRBV6-5, the J call TRBJ2-3, with TRBD1 as a possible D gene (7 bases). V lost 0 bases, J lost 0 bases, and 10 bases lay in between. The CDR3 consists of 16 residues. Germline V gene lookup returns CDR1 MNHEY and CDR2 SVGAGI. Here the CDR3 reads CASSYSTGTSTDTQYF. The CDR3 nucleotides read TGTGCCAGCAGTTACTCGACAGGGACTAGCACAGATACGCAGTATTTT.

The chain joins TRBV27 to TRBJ2-7; tentative D call: TRBD1 (6 bases). CDR1 and CDR2 from the germline V gene are MNHEY and SMNVEV (reference sequence). The CDR3 totals 14 residues. Trimming took off 2 bases at V and 3 bases at J, with 11 bases between the two ends. DNA for the CDR3: TGTGCCAGCAGTTTAGGCAGGGGAAGCTACGAGCAGTACTTC. Protein sequence: CASSLGRGSYEQYF.

The chain has TRBV5-1 and TRBJ2-1, with 9 bases fitting TRBD1. This CDR3 spans 14 amino acids. J gave up 7 bases and V 6 bases, and 8 bases lay outside the gene matches. From germline, CDR1 is SGHRS and CDR2 YFSETQ. The CDR3, as DNA: TGCGCCAGCACATTACAGGGGGCGGCAAATGAGCAGTTCTTC. Protein product: CASTLQGAANEQFF.

There are a few counts of this clone. The V call is TRBV28, the J call TRBJ1-2; D is unclear. This CDR3 contains 14 residues. The germline CDR1 and CDR2 sequences are MDHEN and SYDVKM. Trimming pared 4 bases from V and 0 bases from J, leaving 9 bases between. CDR3 coding DNA: TGTGCCAGCAGTTCCCCTGTCTCTAACTATGGCTACACCTTC. The encoded protein is CASSSPVSNYGYTF.

This clone has a count of ten or more. V and J are TRBV27 and TRBJ2-1; 7 bases line up with TRBD2. Germline-derived CDR1 and CDR2 are MNHEY and SMNVEV (reference sequence). Trimming removed 2 bases from V and 8 bases from J; junction bases left unmatched: 6. This CDR3 has 14 amino acids. CDR3: CASSLVQRGDEQFF. The CDR3 DNA reads TGTGCCAGCAGTTTAGTCCAGCGGGGAGATGAGCAGTTCTTC.

J is TRBJ1-5 and V is TRBV28, with 11 nucleotides matching TRBD1. Trimming removed 6 bases from V and 6 bases from J; junction bases left unmatched: 10. Germline CDR1 MDHEN, CDR2 SYDVKM. The CDR3 spans 16 residues. CDR3 sequence (DNA): TGTGCCAGCAGCGACTTGGACAGGGGGCTTGGTCAGCCCCAGCATTTT. This gives the protein CASSDLDRGLGQPQHF.

V usage is TRBV7-8 and J usage is TRBJ2-6; weak D call: TRBD1 (6 bases). V was pared by 1 base and J by 4 bases, with 11 bases between. The length of the CDR3 is 16 residues. Germline CDR1 reads SGHVS; CDR2 reads FQNEAQ. CDR3: CASSLGPGAGANVLTF. The DNA of the CDR3 is TGTGCCAGCAGCTTAGGCCCAGGGGCCGGGGCCAACGTCCTGACTTTC.

With regard to this clone: At one end the junction does not follow the germline gene, possibly because of a read error. V gene TRBV7-2 combines with J gene TRBJ2-2; D gene ambiguous. The CDR3 extends over 14 amino acids. Per the germline V gene, CDR1 is SGHTA and CDR2 is FQGNSA. The CDR3 spells CASSLARQAGELFF. The CDR3 DNA reads TGTGCCAGCAGCTTAGCGCGGCAAGCCGGAGAGCTGTTTTTT.

The chain recombines TRBV11-2 with TRBJ2-7; possibly TRBD1 for D (5 bases). The CDR3 loop spans 14 amino acids. V lost 1 base and J 4 bases, leaving 11 bases between the germline ends. Germline V gene sequence: CDR1 SGHAT, CDR2 FQNNGV. In DNA, the CDR3 is TGTGCCAGCAGCTTAGGGTCAGGGTATTACGAGCAGTACTTC. This gives the protein CASSLGSGYYEQYF.

The rearrangement joins TRBV5-4 to TRBJ2-3, with D possibly matching TRBD1 (7 bases). V was cut by 6 bases and J by 1 base, with 15 bases left in between. Germline V lookup: CDR1 SGHNT, CDR2 YYREEE (reference sequence). The CDR3 runs to 15 residues. The CDR3 DNA follows: TGTGCCAGCACCCCCGGAGGGACAGGCACAGATACGCAGTATTTT. It codes for CASTPGGTGTDTQYF.

CDR3 coding DNA: TGTGCCAGCAGCAATTTTTACACCGGACAGGGGAAGGGTGGCTACACCTTC. Protein sequence: CASSNFYTGQGKGGYTF. V usage is TRBV7-9 and J usage is TRBJ1-2; 9 positions agree with TRBD1. The CDR3 runs 17 residues. Per the germline V gene, CDR1 is SEHNR and CDR2 is FQNEAQ (reference sequence). The J segment lost 7 bases and the V segment lost 5 bases, leaving 17 bases of the junction unmatched.

This chain uses TRBV5-4 with TRBJ2-1; TRBD1 matches 10 bases. There are 15 residues in the CDR3. The germline CDR1 and CDR2 sequences are SGHNT and YYREEE (reference sequence). Germline trimming cut 0 bases from V and 9 bases from J; bases unmatched to any gene: 6. CDR3 sequence (DNA): TGTGCCAGCAGCTTGGTGGGACAGGGGATCGCTGAGCAGTTCTTC. It yields the protein CASSLVGQGIAEQFF.

The chain carries TRBV19 and TRBJ1-2; the D is unclear. CDR3 length equals 13 residues. Germline V CDR1 and CDR2: LNHDA, SQIVND (reference sequence). The germline V and J ends were trimmed by 5 bases and 4 bases, with 11 bases remaining between them. CDR3 coding DNA: TGTGCCAGTAGTCATGACGGACTCTATGGCTACACCTTC. Amino acids: CASSHDGLYGYTF.

The chain links TRBV5-1 to TRBJ2-7; 10 bases agree with TRBD1. This CDR3 contains 15 residues. V dropped 4 bases and J dropped 4; count of bases not matched to a gene: 8. Germline CDR1 reads SGHRS; CDR2 reads YFSETQ. As DNA, the CDR3 is TGCGCCAGCAGCCCTCGACAGGGGGCGAGATACGAGCAGTACTTC. Its protein product is CASSPRQGARYEQYF. Drawing the rest from reference TRBV5-1 and TRBJ2-7, the complete variable domain is KAGVTQTPRYLIKTRGQQVTLSCSPISGHRSVSWYQQTPGQGLQFLFEYFSETQRNKGNFPGRFSGRQFSNSRSEMNVSTLELGDSALYLCASSPRQGARYEQYFGPGTRLTVT.

This chain links TRBV5-1 with TRBJ2-1, with D possibly matching TRBD1 (6 bases). Trimming took 7 bases from V and 10 from J, leaving 21 bases between them. Per the germline V gene, CDR1 is SGHRS and CDR2 is YFSETQ. This CDR3 is built from 14 residues. CDR3 region: CASYRDTYGGEQFF. In nucleotides, the CDR3 is TGCGCCAGCTACCGGGACACCTATGGGGGCGAGCAGTTCTTC. Full variable domain (remainder filled in from reference TRBV5-1 and TRBJ2-1): KAGVTQTPRYLIKTRGQQVTLSCSPISGHRSVSWYQQTPGQGLQFLFEYFSETQRNKGNFPGRFSGRQFSNSRSEMNVSTLELGDSALYLCASYRDTYGGEQFFGPGTRLTVL.

The V call is TRBV7-9, the J call TRBJ1-1; a weak D match, TRBD1 (5 bases). This CDR3 comprises 13 residues. Germline V CDR1 and CDR2: SEHNR, FQNEAQ (reference sequence). The V end lost 3 bases, the J end lost 2 bases, and 7 bases lay between the germline ends. The CDR3 protein is CASSFGTNTEAFF. CDR3 in DNA: TGTGCCAGCAGCTTTGGGACTAACACTGAAGCTTTCTTT.

The gene calls are TRBV2 and TRBJ1-4; no clear D. Germline V CDR1 and CDR2: SNHLY, FYNNEI. The CDR3 has 16 residues. Trimming left V 5 bases short and J 3 bases short, with 16 bases between. The CDR3 protein is CASSPVGLLPNEKLFF. CDR3 nucleotides: TGTGCCAGCAGTCCAGTTGGACTCCTCCCTAATGAAAAACTGTTTTTT.

This clone was recorded only once. The V call is TRBV9, the J call TRBJ2-3, with D maybe TRBD2 (6 bases). Germline V lookup: CDR1 SGDLS, CDR2 YYNGEE. The germline V and J ends were trimmed by 1 base and 5 bases, with 8 bases remaining between them. The CDR3 contains 13 residues. Here the CDR3 DNA reads TGTGCCAGCAGCGTAACCGGGGGAGATACGCAGTATTTT. Protein: CASSVTGGDTQYF.

The chain joins TRBV5-1 to TRBJ2-2; D unresolved. V lost 0 bases and J 5 bases, leaving 11 bases between the germline ends. CDR3 size: 15 residues. Looked up from germline, CDR1 is SGHRS and CDR2 is YFSETQ. Written as DNA, the CDR3 is TGCGCCAGCAGCTTGGGGGCCTACTTGACCGGGGAGCTGTTTTTT. It is translated as CASSLGAYLTGELFF.

This chain joins TRBV25-1 and TRBJ1-1; D gene uncertain. V was clipped by 6 bases and J by 6 bases, with 8 bases between them. This CDR3 is 11 amino acids long. Germline loops: CDR1 MGHDK, CDR2 SYGVNS. CDR3 coding DNA: TGTGCCAGCAGCGACTGGGCTGAAGCTTTCTTT. Residues: CASSDWAEAFF.